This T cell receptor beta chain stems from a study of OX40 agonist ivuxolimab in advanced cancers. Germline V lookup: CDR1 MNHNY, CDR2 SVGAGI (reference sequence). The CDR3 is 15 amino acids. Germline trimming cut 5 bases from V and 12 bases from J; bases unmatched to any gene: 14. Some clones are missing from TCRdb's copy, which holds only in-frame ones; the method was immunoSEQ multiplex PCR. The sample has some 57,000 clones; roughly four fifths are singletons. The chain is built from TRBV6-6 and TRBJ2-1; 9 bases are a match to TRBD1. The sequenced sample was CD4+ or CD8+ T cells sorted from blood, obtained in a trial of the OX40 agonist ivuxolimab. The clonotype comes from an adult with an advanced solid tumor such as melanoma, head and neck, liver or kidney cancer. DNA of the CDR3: TGTGCCAGCAGTAAACACCGGGACAGGGTTTCGAGGCAGTTCTTC. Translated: CASSKHRDRVSRQFF.